What follows is one TCR beta chain and its context. MiXCR was run by TCRdb on the RT-PCR reads, yielding one entry per CDR3 protein. Among 800,000 to 1,000,000 distinct CDR3 sequences, less than 25% were seen once, and the ten largest hold roughly 10%. The source of the sample is a study of response to subunit inactivated influenza vaccine. V was shortened by 5 bases and J by 2 bases, with 8 bases between the two germline ends. Per germline, CDR1 SGHDT and CDR2 YYEEEE. The CDR3 covers 13 residues. This sequence was found in a man aged 50 or older who received an inactivated influenza vaccine. V usage is TRBV5-6 and J usage is TRBJ2-1; D gene unclear. This material consisted of PBMCs from blood, taken more than 4 days after vaccination. This CDR3 reads CASSGMAYNEQFF. Written as DNA, the CDR3 is TGTGCCAGCAGTGGGATGGCCTACAATGAGCAGTTCTTC.